The rows below give T cell receptor beta chains drawn from one sample of a study of blood T cell repertoires in COVID-19. The data were produced by immunoSEQ multiplex PCR, yet TCRdb's version contains in-frame clones alone and is incomplete. This sample has around 70,000 clones; around nine tenths occur once, and the top ten carry roughly a tenth. Sequenced input: peripheral blood. The receptors come from a human donor in a cohort sampled during active COVID-19. Each CDR3 is given with its conserved first and last residue. D genes are given only for firm matches. The listing skips clone size in some rows; elsewhere it reads once, few, many or a size class.

TRBV18	TRBJ2-1	-	-	TGTGCCAGCTCACCACCGTTCCTTAATGAGCAGTTCTTC	CASSPPFLNEQFF
TRBV5-8	TRBJ2-1	-	-	TGTGCCAGCAGCTTGAGCGGCCAGTTCTACAATGAGCAGTTCTTC	CASSLSGQFYNEQFF
TRBV12-5	TRBJ1-2	-	-	TGTGCTAGTGGTGCCCTAAAAGACAGGCTGACCTTC	CASGALKDRLTF
TRBV28	TRBJ2-5	-	-	TGTGCCAGCAGTTTAACGGGTGGGACCCAGTACTTC	CASSLTGGTQYF
TRBV10-3	TRBJ2-6	-	-	TGTGCCATCAGTGACCCGGCTGGGGCCAACGTCCTGACTTTC	CAISDPAGANVLTF
TRBV9	TRBJ1-2	-	-	TGTGCCAGCAGCGTAGCATCCCCAGGGGACTATGGCTACACCTTC	CASSVASPGDYGYTF
TRBV6-5	TRBJ1-5	-	-	TGTGCCAGCAGCCCAGATAGCAATCAGCCCCAGCATTTT	CASSPDSNQPQHF
TRBV28	TRBJ2-7	-	TRBD2	TGTGCCAGCAGCGCACTAGCGGGAGGAATCTACGAGCAGTACTTC	CASSALAGGIYEQYF
TRBV28	TRBJ2-3	once	TRBD2	TGTGCCAGCAGAATAGCGGGAGCTAGCACAGATACGCAGTATTTT	CASRIAGASTDTQYF
TRBV20-1	TRBJ1-5	-	-	TGCAGTGCTAGTCCACCGGGGCAGCCCCAGCATTTT	CSASPPGQPQHF
TRBV19	TRBJ2-5	-	TRBD1	TGTGCCAGTAGTATAGTTGGCCAGGGGGCAAGGGAGACCCAGTACTTC	CASSIVGQGARETQYF
TRBV9	TRBJ2-1	-	-	TGTGCCAGCAGCGCCCGGACTACCTCCTACAATGAGCAGTTCTTC	CASSARTTSYNEQFF
TRBV11-1	TRBJ1-1	-	-	TGTGCCAGCAGCTTAGGCGGTGGTGCGAACACTGAAGCTTTCTTT	CASSLGGGANTEAFF
TRBV7-6	TRBJ2-7	-	-	TGTGCCAGCAGCTTAGTCAGCGAGGCGGGGGAGCAGTACTTC	CASSLVSEAGEQYF
TRBV18	TRBJ1-1	-	TRBD1	TGTGCCAGCTCCCGGGACAGGAACACTGAAGCTTTCTTT	CASSRDRNTEAFF
TRBV4-3	TRBJ2-1	-	-	TGCGCCAGCAGCCCAGACGGTTACAATGAGCAGTTCTTC	CASSPDGYNEQFF
TRBV10-3	TRBJ2-1	-	-	TGTGCCATCAGTGGCCCTAGCGCTGAGCAGTTCTTC	CAISGPSAEQFF
TRBV19	TRBJ2-1	once	TRBD1	TGTGCCAGTAGTATCCCCCGGGACAGCGGCTACAATGAGCAGTTCTTC	CASSIPRDSGYNEQFF
TRBV9	TRBJ2-7	-	-	TGTGCCAGCAGCGCCCTTGAGGGCTACGAGCAGTACTTC	CASSALEGYEQYF
TRBV28	TRBJ2-7	-	-	TGTGCCAGCAGTTTACGTCCTAGTCTCTACGAGCAGTACTTC	CASSLRPSLYEQYF
TRBV7-2	TRBJ2-2	-	TRBD2	TGTGCCAGCAGCTTAGGGAGCGGGAGTTTTATCGGGGAGCTGTTTTTT	CASSLGSGSFIGELFF
TRBV6-6	TRBJ2-7	few	TRBD1	TGTGCCAGCAGTTCTCCCGGGACAGGGGGCCTGGAAAAGCAGTACTTC	CASSSPGTGGLEKQYF
TRBV4-3	TRBJ2-7	-	-	TGCGCCAGCAGCCAGCGACTAACTAGCTACGAGCAGTACTTC	CASSQRLTSYEQYF
TRBV20-1	TRBJ2-1	-	-	TGCAGTGCTAGTCTTGCGGCACTCTCCTACAATGAGCAGTTCTTC	CSASLAALSYNEQFF
TRBV19	TRBJ2-1	-	TRBD2	TGTGCCAGTAGTATAGGCCGGACTAGCCCGATCTTC	CASSIGRTSPIF
TRBV7-9	TRBJ2-7	-	-	TGTGCCAGCAGCGAACAGGAGGGCCCCGAGCAGTACTTC	CASSEQEGPEQYF
TRBV6-5	TRBJ1-1	-	TRBD1	TGTGCCAGCAGTCTGACAGGGTACACTGAAGCTTTCTTT	CASSLTGYTEAFF
TRBV19	TRBJ2-2	-	TRBD1	TGTGCCAGTAGTCCGAGATGGACAGGGCCGAACACCGGGGAGCTGTTTTTT	CASSPRWTGPNTGELFF
TRBV29-1	TRBJ2-7	-	TRBD2	TGCAGCTTCCTAGCGGGGCTAACCTACGAGCAGTACTTC	CSFLAGLTYEQYF
TRBV7-8	TRBJ1-1	-	-	TGTGCCAGCAGCTTAAATAGAGACTTCTGGAACACTGAAGCTTTCTTT	CASSLNRDFWNTEAFF
TRBV6-5	TRBJ2-5	-	-	TGTGCCAGCAGCCTAGGGGCTGGGGCGGAGACCCAGTACTTC	CASSLGAGAETQYF
TRBV6-6	TRBJ2-1	-	TRBD2	TGTGCCAGCAGTTTAGCGGGAAGGGTTGAGCAGTTCTTC	CASSLAGRVEQFF
TRBV15	TRBJ1-2	-	-	TGTGCCACCAGCAGAGATCTGGGGGGAAGCTATGGCTACACCTTC	CATSRDLGGSYGYTF
TRBV24-1	TRBJ2-7	-	-	TGTGCCACCAGTGATTTGCCCGGGAGTAGGGGCTCCTACGAGCAGTACTTC	CATSDLPGSRGSYEQYF
TRBV24-1	TRBJ2-1	-	TRBD1	TGTGCCACCAGTGAGGACAGGGGGGGAAATGAGCAGTTCTTC	CATSEDRGGNEQFF
TRBV7-2	TRBJ2-3	-	TRBD2	TGTGCCAGCAGCCGGCCTCTAGCGGGAGTCAAAGATACGCAGTATTTT	CASSRPLAGVKDTQYF
TRBV19	TRBJ2-1	-	TRBD2	TGTGCCAGTAGTAATGGCCTAGCGGGAGGGCGGGCCTACAATGAGCAGTTCTTC	CASSNGLAGGRAYNEQFF
TRBV4-3	TRBJ1-4	-	TRBD1	TGCGCCAGCAGCCGCTTTACAGGGGAAGGCGAATTTGGTGAAAAACTGTTTTTT	CASSRFTGEGEFGEKLFF
TRBV6-5	TRBJ1-1	-	TRBD1	TGTGCCAGCAGGGTTTCCGGGACAGGGCACACTGAAGCTTTCTTT	CASRVSGTGHTEAFF
TRBV7-8	TRBJ2-7	-	TRBD1	TGTGCCAGCAGCACCACAGGGGGGCAGTACTTC	CASSTTGGQYF
TRBV7-6	TRBJ2-2	-	-	TGTGCCAGCAGCGCCAACGGAGGGACCGGGGAGCTGTTTTTT	CASSANGGTGELFF
TRBV5-5	TRBJ2-1	once	TRBD2	TGTGCCAGCAGCTTGGCCGCGGGGGGCCCCCAGCGGCACGGATTCTTC	CASSLAAGGPQRHGFF
TRBV29-1	TRBJ2-5	-	-	TGCAGCGTTGCTCCGTCGGAGACCCAGTACTTC	CSVAPSETQYF
TRBV4-3	TRBJ2-1	-	TRBD2	TGCGCCAGCAGCCGATCGTGGGGCACTAGCGGGCGGTACAATGAGCAGTTCTTC	CASSRSWGTSGRYNEQFF
TRBV7-9	TRBJ2-5	-	-	TGTGCCAGCAGCTTTATATCGGAGACCCAGTACTTC	CASSFISETQYF
TRBV11-2	TRBJ2-5	-	TRBD2	TGTGCCAGCAGCTTCCCGGGGGAGCGGGAGGGGGTGACCCAGTACTTC	CASSFPGEREGVTQYF
TRBV7-9	TRBJ2-2	-	TRBD2	TGTGCCAGCAGCTTTAGGGGACTAGCAATTGAGGCCGGGGAGCTGTTTTTT	CASSFRGLAIEAGELFF
TRBV27	TRBJ2-5	-	-	TGTGCCAGCAGTTTTTCCCCACAAGAGACCCAGTACTTC	CASSFSPQETQYF
TRBV14	TRBJ2-2	once	TRBD2	TGTGCCAGCAGCCAAGAGCGGGAGGACACCGGGGAGCTGTTTTTT	CASSQEREDTGELFF